The sequence of this TCR beta chain was determined in a study of T cell changes during pregnancy in multiple sclerosis. V gave up 0 bases and J gave up 5 bases, with 7 bases separating them. The CDR3 sequence is 14 residues long. The germline V gene encodes CDR1 SEHNR and CDR2 FQNEAQ (reference sequence). The data were produced by immunoSEQ multiplex PCR, yet TCRdb's version contains in-frame clones alone and is incomplete. The profile shows roughly 80,000 clones, about 90% of them singletons. This chain joins TRBV7-9 and TRBJ1-4, with D tentatively TRBD1 (5 bases). The sequence came from a female donor with multiple sclerosis, enrolled in a pregnancy study. The source was peripheral blood, collected before pregnancy. The CDR3 loop is CASSLAGVNEKLFF. In DNA, the CDR3 is TGTGCCAGCAGCTTAGCAGGGGTAAATGAAAAACTGTTTTTT.